The next 8 T cell receptor beta chains were all read from a single sample in a study of shared T cell receptors in the human thymus. TCRdb's table, derived via immunoSEQ multiplex PCR, lists solely in-frame clones and lacks some. The sample records some 720,000 clones, more than 75% being singletons. These data were also filed under a second study, of human thymus T cells.

Sequencing was performed on thymocytes. The receptor source for this set is a boy in the first two years of life with a congenital heart defect.

The V gene is TRBV5-3, the J gene TRBJ1-1, with a weak D call TRBD1 (6 bases). TRBV5-3 is noted as an ORF with a role that remains uncertain. CDR3 length: 15 residues. V lost 0 bases, J lost 5 bases, and 14 bases lay in between. The CDR3 sequence is CARSLGDSQGTEAFF. The CDR3 bases are TGTGCCAGAAGCTTGGGTGACAGCCAGGGGACTGAAGCTTTCTTT.

The V and J genes are TRBV29-1 and TRBJ2-1; 9 positions match TRBD2. The CDR3 contains 14 residues. V lost 4 bases and J lost 6; bases outside the gene matches: 7. The germline gives CDR1 SQVTM, CDR2 ANQGSEA. The CDR3 bases are TGCAGCGTTGCCGGGTTAGCGGGAGTCAATGAGCAGTTCTTC. It specifies CSVAGLAGVNEQFF.

The chain carries TRBV6-5 and TRBJ1-5, with TRBD1 matching over 8 bases. Per germline, CDR1 MNHEY and CDR2 SVGAGI. The length of the CDR3 is 14 residues. Trimming cost V 4 bases and J 5 bases; bases outside gene matches: 4. CDR3 nucleotides: TGTGCCAGCAGTTCCGGACAGGGCGATCAGCCCCAGCATTTT. This encodes CASSSGQGDQPQHF.

The V and J genes are TRBV7-2 and TRBJ2-4, with 8 bases that match TRBD2. The CDR3 runs 14 residues. From germline, CDR1 is SGHTA and CDR2 FQGNSA. After removal of 4 bases from V and 4 bases from J, the junction contained 3 bases not matched to a gene. CDR3 coding DNA: TGTGCCAGCAGCTCGGGACTAGTTAAAAACATTCAGTACTTC. It translates to CASSSGLVKNIQYF.

The V gene is TRBV5-1, the J gene TRBJ1-1, with no clear D. Deletions cut 0 bases from V and 14 bases from J, with 11 bases between. The CDR3 totals 11 residues. Per the germline V gene, CDR1 is SGHRS and CDR2 is YFSETQ. The CDR3 region has the DNA TGCGCCAGCAGCTTGGGGGAGGCGACCTTCTTT. This sequence encodes CASSLGEATFF. The full variable domain, rest sourced from reference TRBV5-1 and TRBJ1-1, is KAGVTQTPRYLIKTRGQQVTLSCSPISGHRSVSWYQQTPGQGLQFLFEYFSETQRNKGNFPGRFSGRQFSNSRSEMNVSTLELGDSALYLCASSLGEATFFGQGTRLTVV.

In DNA form, the CDR3 reads TGTGCCAGCAGCCCACGGAGCTCCTACGAGCAGTACTTC. It specifies CASSPRSSYEQYF. The chain joins TRBV14 to TRBJ2-7; D is uncertain. Per germline, CDR1 SGHDN and CDR2 FVKESK. The CDR3 is made up of 13 amino acids. The ends were cut back, 4 bases at V and 0 bases at J, with 7 bases in the middle.

The chain recombines TRBV9 with TRBJ2-5, with TRBD1 matching 7 bases. TRBJ2-7 matches the DNA end more closely, so the J call is doubtful. The CDR3 consists of 12 residues. The germline gives CDR1 SGDLS, CDR2 YYNGEE. In DNA form, the CDR3 reads TGTGCCAGCAGCGGAACAGGGGTCGAGCAGTACTTC. It codes for CASSGTGVEQYF.

The genes are TRBV4-1 and TRBJ2-5; TRBD2 matches 9 bases. Germline trimming cut 0 bases from V and 1 base from J; bases unmatched to any gene: 3. This CDR3 has 16 amino acids. Looked up from germline, CDR1 is MGHRA and CDR2 is YSYEKL. CDR3 region: CASSQDMTSGQETQYF. The DNA of the CDR3 is TGCGCCAGCAGCCAAGATATGACTAGCGGCCAAGAGACCCAGTACTTC.